This T cell receptor (beta chain) was sequenced for a study of cytomegalovirus exposure and HLA in healthy donors (dated by TCRdb to the late 2010s). About the investigation overall: According to an earlier analysis of 587 of the donors, some 170 million T cells yielded roughly 110 million unique TCR beta sequences and approximately 300 Gb of sequence data. All discovery cohort repertoires had been generated using a single sequencing platform. Among the approximately 420 genotyped donors, around 81% belonged to the genetic ancestry cluster associated with self-reported Caucasian donors. To study patterns of TCR occurrence, a later analysis re-analyzed previously published TCR beta repertoires from several hundred donors and added high-resolution HLA genotyping. The number of typed donors differed by locus: about 620-630 for A, B, C, DRB1 and DQB1; 522 for DQA1; some 610 for DPA1; and some 470 for DPB1. An earlier analysis of some 500 of the donors applied high-throughput TCR beta sequencing to assess whether each TCR beta V gene segment acted as functional or pseudogenic. HLA typing covered class I and class II loci at four-digit resolution. In addition to the first cohort of around 670 subjects, a separate validation cohort of under 150 different subjects was used. A few DR-DQ haplotypes were handled as single units for association and clustering because linkage in the cohort was strong. An early release covering 550 to 650 HLA-typed donors comprised about 310 gigabases of sequencing data and around 80 million unique TCR sequences. Among about 390 genotyped donors of the cohort, an average of approximately 230,000 unique TCR beta nucleotide sequences were sequenced per donor, 15% to 20% of them non-productive. Donor age, sex, ethnicity and CMV serostatus were compiled alongside the repertoire data. The T cell repertoires of some 670 subjects were profiled by immunosequencing and related to cytomegalovirus serostatus. The study aimed to test whether cataloging public T cell receptors could reveal signatures of past pathogen exposure. Rather than using new phenotypic data, the later analysis identified candidate immune exposures from TCR beta sequences and from how often those sequences occurred across donors. High-throughput TCR immunosequencing, statistical association of individual TCRs with disease status, and machine learning were combined to predict cytomegalovirus infection status. In a later genetic analysis, genome-wide SNP genotypes for about three fifths of the roughly 670 donors were used, and that subset was treated as a discovery cohort. General conclusions and limits of the study: V-gene and J-gene trimming of TCR beta chains was associated with a missense DCLRE1C variant in a later genetic analysis, and the association was replicated in an independent cohort. This cohort had only TCR beta chains sequenced, and the lack of alpha or paired-chain data limited which features could be detected. For the cohort, immune exposure information was limited to CMV serostatus. A further reported finding was that TCR beta sequences accurately predicted the HLA-A and HLA-B alleles for most subjects in the first cohort. Linkage disequilibrium might explain the correlated functional status among segregating V segments, but an unknown experimental factor could not be ruled out. Strong co-occurrence of HLA alleles, especially DR and DQ, made assigning TCR associations to individual alleles difficult. A later genetic analysis reported fewer N-insertions in productive TCRs among donors in an Asian-associated ancestry cluster than the roughly 620-donor mean. In a later analysis, the rate of TCR association differed among HLA loci, with DRB1 alleles having the most associated TCRs and HLA-C alleles having the fewest. Sequencing depth was assumed to be roughly uniform across donors in the presence/absence analyses, though that assumption may not hold. Because counts were too low, seventeen rarely observed V segments, including chromosome 9 orphons, were left out of the earlier analysis of 587 of the donors. The study gave a list of 150 to 200 TCR beta chains associated with cytomegalovirus. Several of the top co-occurrence clusters appeared to be linked to parvovirus B19, influenza, CMV and Epstein-Barr virus, according to a later analysis. A cluster of highly shared sequence variants was judged likely to be a technical artifact of the sequencing pipeline. The authors suggested that the approach could potentially be extended to other disease states and immunological phenotypes. In a later analysis, most CMV-associated TCR beta chains were found to appear HLA-restricted, with HLA associations seemingly driven largely by CMV exposure. Some IMGT-functional V segments, including TRBV6-2 and TRBV6-3, could not be distinguished by the 87-base-pair reads and were therefore excluded. While some public TCRs were present in many individuals, most TCR sequences turned up only very rarely across donors. Compared with equally common non-associated chains, HLA-associated TCR beta chains in a later analysis were more clonally expanded and had lower generation probabilities. In an earlier analysis of over 550 of the donors, most TCR beta V segments were observed in productive rearrangements about 87% or about 30% of the time, broadly matching IMGT annotations. Because some donors lacked HLA typing at each locus, the association tests relied only on the typed subset. The classifier was reported to diagnose cytomegalovirus status with high specificity and sensitivity in both the original and validation cohorts. A later analysis associated 17,000 or so TCR beta sequences with specific HLA alleles at a false discovery rate of 0.05. A few of the identified cytomegalovirus-associated TCR beta chains were confirmed in vitro to be specific for cytomegalovirus antigens.

Trimmed from V: 1 base; trimmed from J: 0 bases; junction bases lacking a gene match: 12. The CDR3 covers 19 residues, taking in both the cysteine and the phenylalanine. Only the CDR3 DNA is retained, 57 bases long and in frame from the first base. Via the germline V gene (reference sequence), CDR1 is LNHDA and CDR2 SQIVND. In the case of this clone: The antigen it recognizes is unknown. No much larger clone is present one base from it, and per-base qualities are unavailable.

The cohort was made up of about 610 healthy bone marrow donors. All cohort members were sampled while nominally healthy, although unrecorded immune exposures were likely present. The donor tested CMV seronegative and was one of the 352 seronegative cohort members. A peripheral blood sample was provided by each donor, and peripheral blood mononuclear cells were used for TCR beta sequencing. Genomic DNA was extracted from the blood cell samples with the Qiagen DNeasy Blood Extraction Kit. Library prep was done by the immunoSEQ multiplex PCR assay. A mixture of 60 forward primers for TCR Vbeta segments and 13 reverse primers for TCR Jbeta segments was used in the multiplex PCR. A multiplex PCR assay on genomic DNA amplified the CDR3 region of rearranged TCR beta genes. The Illumina HiSeq System was used to sequence the amplified TCR beta libraries as 87-base-pair reads. Per the original workflow: In a later analysis, roughly 80 million unique TCR beta chains were counted across the 500 to 850 repertoires, and around 11 million of these chains were shared by at least two donors. Raw reads were error-corrected and collapsed into unique sequences with a nearest-neighbor algorithm that merged closely related sequences to remove PCR and sequencing errors. CDR3 sequences were aligned to IMGT reference sequences to assign V, D and J gene segments. Each retained sequence needed at least a six-nucleotide match to both a V gene segment and a J gene segment. A rearrangement was called productive if the CDR3 had no stop codons and remained in frame with V and J, and every other rearrangement was called non-productive. CDR3 was defined according to IMGT convention as the region running from the second conserved V-encoded cysteine to the conserved J-encoded phenylalanine. The earlier analysis of roughly 590 of the donors excluded sequences that lacked an unambiguous match to a single V gene segment. An earlier analysis of almost 600 of the donors classified V segments as functional when productive rearrangements were above 56.7% and as segregating when the standard deviation between donors was above 5%. A statistical classification framework was built to diagnose cytomegalovirus status from the catalog of TCR beta chain sequences. In a later analysis, TCR nucleotide sequences were compared against IMGT/GENE-DB human TR gene sequences so that V and J genes could be assigned. A later analysis assigned CDR3 sequences and most-parsimonious VDJ recombination scenarios with the TCRdist pipeline. A later analysis defined each TCR beta chain by its CDR3 amino acid sequence plus V-gene family, and excluded reads lacking a unique V-gene family. As a way to deal with suspected cross-contamination and a sequencing artifact, a later analysis dropped more than 500 nucleotide sequences that were highly shared and had low generation probability. In a later analysis, a clonal expansion index was calculated for each public chain from normalized within-repertoire ranks of inferred template counts. Generation probabilities in a later analysis came from a VDJ recombination model fitted to out-of-frame rearrangements, and those results were checked against IGoR. In a later analysis, hypergeometric tests were used to score TCR-TCR, TCR-HLA and TCR-CMV co-occurrence, with a repertoire-size bias correction applied to TCR pairs. A later analysis estimated false discovery rates by permuting HLA or CMV assignments 20 times. In a later analysis, co-occurring TCRs were grouped using DBSCAN, and TCRdist sequence similarity was added for clustering within HLA-allele-positive subsets. For co-occurrence clustering, repertoires with fewer than 30,000 or more than 120,000 public chains were excluded, along with roughly five repertoires with anomalous nucleotide sharing. Not all clones reach the TCRdb copy of this immuneACCESS table, which keeps in-frame sequences only. Checked studies attribute under half of the gap to unresolved V genes and leave the rest unexplained. Clone size and the V and J calls come from that table; the DNA yielded D and trimming. The sample table contains over 65,000 clones; only one count was recorded for roughly 80% of them. The ten largest clonotypes hold about 2.9% of the sample.

This clonotype originated in a woman under 40 in good health and CMV-seronegative. The specimen was PBMCs. The chain employs TRBV19 and TRBJ2-3, with 8 bases matching TRBD1. The CDR3 corresponds to CASSIGSWQGALSTDTQYF. The bases read TGTGCCAGTAGTATAGGGTCGTGGCAGGGGGCCCTGAGCACAGATACGCAGTATTTT.